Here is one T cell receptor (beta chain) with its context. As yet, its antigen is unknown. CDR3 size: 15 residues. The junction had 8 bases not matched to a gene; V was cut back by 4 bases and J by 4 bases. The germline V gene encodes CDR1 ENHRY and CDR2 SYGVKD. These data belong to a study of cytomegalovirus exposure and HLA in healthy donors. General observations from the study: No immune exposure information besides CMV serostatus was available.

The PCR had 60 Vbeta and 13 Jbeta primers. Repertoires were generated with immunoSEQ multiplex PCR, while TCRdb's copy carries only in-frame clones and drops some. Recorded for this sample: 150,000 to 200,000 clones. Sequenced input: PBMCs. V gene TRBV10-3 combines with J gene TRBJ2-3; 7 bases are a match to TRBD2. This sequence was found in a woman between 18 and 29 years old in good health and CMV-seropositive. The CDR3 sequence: CAISVGGRAADTQYF. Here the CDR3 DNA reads TGTGCCATCAGTGTTGGGGGGAGGGCGGCAGATACGCAGTATTTT.